The clone carrying this TCR beta chain was counted a few times. Antigen specificity is unknown. Despite likely unrecorded immune exposures, the donors were nominally healthy at the time of sampling. Researchers ran the PCR with 60 Vbeta and 13 Jbeta primers. The table came from immunoSEQ multiplex PCR; TCRdb's copy has only in-frame clones and leaves some out. The profile shows 70,000 to 100,000 clones, over 60% of them singletons. This record comes from a study of cytomegalovirus exposure and HLA in healthy donors. Points from the study as a whole: In a later analysis, most CMV-associated TCR beta chains appeared HLA-restricted.

The CDR3 is 14 amino acids. Germline lookup yields CDR1 SNHLY and CDR2 FYNNEI. V lost 5 bases and J lost 5, with 13 bases in between. This chain connects TRBV2 to TRBJ1-5; D is perhaps TRBD1 (5 bases). Material for sequencing was PBMCs. The receptor was derived from a woman in her fifties or sixties in good health and CMV-seropositive. CDR3 coding DNA: TGTGCCAGCAGTTACGGGACTGCGGATCAGCCCCAGCATTTT. It translates to CASSYGTADQPQHF.